Listed below are T cell receptor beta chains from one sample, sequenced in a study of PD-1 blockade in classical Hodgkin lymphoma. Sequenced by immunoSEQ multiplex PCR; TCRdb stores in-frame clones only, minus some. The sample includes roughly 40,000 clones, over 70% of them seen just once. The sequenced sample was peripheral blood mononuclear cells (PBMCs), obtained at baseline. These receptors originate from a human donor with classical Hodgkin lymphoma. CDR3s include the opening cysteine and the closing phenylalanine or tryptophan. The D gene is left open where the match is weak. The size entry is marked missing in some rows and otherwise reads once, few, many or a size class.

j_call: TRBJ1-2; v_call: TRBV19; clone_size: -; d_call: -; cdr3_aa: CASSISPTGLRVSPNYGYTF; cdr3_nt: TGTGCCAGTAGTATAAGTCCAACGGGGCTGAGGGTCTCTCCGAACTATGGCTACACCTTC
j_call: TRBJ2-7; v_call: TRBV6-6; clone_size: -; d_call: -; cdr3_aa: CASSLRNYEQYF; cdr3_nt: TGTGCCAGCAGTTTACGGAACTACGAGCAGTACTTC
j_call: TRBJ2-1; v_call: TRBV27; clone_size: few; d_call: -; cdr3_aa: CASSWDVTYEQFF; cdr3_nt: TGTGCCAGCAGTTGGGACGTTACCTATGAGCAGTTCTTC
j_call: TRBJ1-5; v_call: TRBV6-5; clone_size: -; d_call: -; cdr3_aa: CASKLQGYSNQPQHF; cdr3_nt: TGTGCCAGCAAACTACAGGGCTATAGCAATCAGCCCCAGCATTTT
j_call: TRBJ1-2; v_call: TRBV2; clone_size: -; d_call: -; cdr3_aa: CASSEALSGLQGYGYTF; cdr3_nt: TGTGCCAGCAGTGAAGCGCTTTCGGGGCTTCAGGGTTATGGCTACACCTTC
j_call: TRBJ2-7; v_call: TRBV29-1; clone_size: -; d_call: -; cdr3_aa: CSVRERAYEQYF; cdr3_nt: TGCAGCGTTCGGGAGAGAGCCTACGAGCAGTACTTC
j_call: TRBJ2-3; v_call: TRBV6-5; clone_size: -; d_call: -; cdr3_aa: CASSTPSTDTQYF; cdr3_nt: TGTGCCAGCAGTACCCCTAGCACAGATACGCAGTATTTT
j_call: TRBJ1-1; v_call: TRBV6-6; clone_size: -; d_call: -; cdr3_aa: CASLSHLGNVGTEAFF; cdr3_nt: TGTGCCAGCCTATCCCACCTCGGGAACGTGGGAACTGAAGCTTTCTTT
j_call: TRBJ2-2; v_call: TRBV9; clone_size: few; d_call: -; cdr3_aa: CASSVSGATGELFF; cdr3_nt: TGTGCCAGCAGCGTCTCAGGGGCGACCGGGGAGCTGTTTTTT
j_call: TRBJ2-3; v_call: TRBV7-3; clone_size: -; d_call: -; cdr3_aa: CASSLYPSTDTQYF; cdr3_nt: TGTGCCAGCAGCTTATATCCTAGCACAGATACGCAGTATTTT
j_call: TRBJ1-1; v_call: TRBV6-1; clone_size: -; d_call: -; cdr3_aa: CASTEGQTNTEAFF; cdr3_nt: TGTGCCAGCACCGAGGGACAAACGAACACTGAAGCTTTCTTT
j_call: TRBJ1-5; v_call: TRBV7-7; clone_size: -; d_call: TRBD1; cdr3_aa: CASSLGTGALFNQPQHF; cdr3_nt: TGTGCTAGCAGCTTGGGGACAGGCGCCCTTTTCAATCAGCCCCAGCATTTT
j_call: TRBJ1-4; v_call: TRBV9; clone_size: -; d_call: TRBD1; cdr3_aa: CASSTGQGAGSNEKLFF; cdr3_nt: TGTGCCAGCAGCACCGGACAGGGGGCAGGGTCTAATGAAAAACTGTTTTTT
j_call: TRBJ2-7; v_call: TRBV27; clone_size: -; d_call: -; cdr3_aa: CASSDRVLSEQYF; cdr3_nt: TGTGCCAGCAGTGACCGGGTCCTGTCCGAGCAGTACTTC
j_call: TRBJ2-5; v_call: TRBV5-4; clone_size: -; d_call: TRBD2; cdr3_aa: CASSTTSGQETQYF; cdr3_nt: TGTGCCAGCAGCACGACTAGCGGCCAAGAGACCCAGTACTTC